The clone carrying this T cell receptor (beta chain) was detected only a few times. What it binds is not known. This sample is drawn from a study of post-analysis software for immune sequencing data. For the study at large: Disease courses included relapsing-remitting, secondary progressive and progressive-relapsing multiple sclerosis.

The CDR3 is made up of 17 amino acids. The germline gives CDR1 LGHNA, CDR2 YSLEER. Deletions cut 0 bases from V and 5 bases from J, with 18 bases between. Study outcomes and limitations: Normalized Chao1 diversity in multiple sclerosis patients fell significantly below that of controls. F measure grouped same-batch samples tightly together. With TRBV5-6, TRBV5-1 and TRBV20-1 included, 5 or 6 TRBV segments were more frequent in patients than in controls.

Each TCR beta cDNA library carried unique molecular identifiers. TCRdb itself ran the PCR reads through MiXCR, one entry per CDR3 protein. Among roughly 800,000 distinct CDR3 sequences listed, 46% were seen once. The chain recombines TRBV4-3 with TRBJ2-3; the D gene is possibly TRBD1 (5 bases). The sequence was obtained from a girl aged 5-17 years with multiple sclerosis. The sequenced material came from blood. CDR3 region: CASSQDSGIQGEDTQYF. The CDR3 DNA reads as TGCGCCAGCAGCCAAGATTCCGGCATTCAAGGGGAAGATACGCAGTATTTT.